Each of the 4 T cell receptor beta chains below was sequenced from the same sample in a study of CD4 T cells in relation to SARS-CoV-2 and coronaviruses. Their cognate antigens are unknown. Unexposed donor CD4+ T cells date from about 2010-2018, before the COVID-19 pandemic. Isolation of CD4+ T cells took place after about 9 days in culture. Here immunoSEQ multiplex PCR was the method, and the copy in TCRdb shows in-frame clones only, minus some. The sample carries about 17,000 clones, 82% recorded once. The sample comprised CD4+ T cells from PBMCs, cultured in vitro. These receptors came from a human donor in good health.

This chain joins TRBV6-6 and TRBJ1-3; D remains ambiguous. Germline assignment: CDR1 MNHNY and CDR2 SVGAGI (reference sequence). This CDR3 is built from 15 residues. V dropped 4 bases and J dropped 3 bases, with 13 bases sitting between them. Written as DNA, the CDR3 is TGTGCCAGCAGTTCGGCCTCCTCGGGTGGAAACACCATATATTTT. Protein: CASSSASSGGNTIYF.

The rearrangement links TRBV4-3 to TRBJ2-3; 7 bases are a match to TRBD2. Germline CDR1 and CDR2: LGHNA and YSLEER. The CDR3 has 15 amino acids. J was trimmed by 4 bases and V by 2 bases; bases with no gene match: 6. CDR3 in DNA: TGCGCCAGCAGCCAACGACCGGGACTATCAGATACGCAGTATTTT. This sequence encodes CASSQRPGLSDTQYF.

This chain connects TRBV10-1 to TRBJ2-1; D unclear. Germline assignment: CDR1 WNHNN and CDR2 SYGVQD (reference sequence). The V end lost 6 bases, the J end lost 8 bases, and 14 bases lay between the germline ends. This CDR3 has 13 residues. The CDR3 DNA follows: TGCGCCAGCAGGGATCCTAGTGGGGATGAGCAGTTCTTC. It specifies CASRDPSGDEQFF.

The table lists this clone with a count of one. This chain connects TRBV5-4 to TRBJ2-5; no reliable D call. The CDR3 is 13 residues long. From germline, CDR1 is SGHNT and CDR2 YYREEE (reference sequence). Trimming removed 1 base at V and 4 bases at J, with 8 bases between. CDR3 in DNA: TGTGCCAGCAGCTTGCAATTAGCAGAGACCCAGTACTTC. Translating it yields CASSLQLAETQYF.